This paragraph reports one T cell receptor beta chain. This clonotype was recorded at least ten times. The antigen it recognizes is unknown. No much larger clone is present one base from it, and per-base qualities are unavailable. The data originate from a study of spatial heterogeneity in lung cancer (dated by TCRdb to between 2018 and 2020). Notes on the research overall: The donors were more than 65 patients from the lung TRACERx cohort who had early-stage, untreated non-small cell lung cancer. Follow-up PBMC samples were sequenced whenever the samples were available, and the median time to follow-up was around 2 years after resection. The study linked features of the TCR repertoire to counts of nonsynonymous mutations, which were determined by whole-exome sequencing of tumor tissue. Both alpha and beta chains were TCR-sequenced in samples taken at surgery, namely 220 tumor regions, 62 to 65 matched nontumor lung samples and roughly 56 PBMC samples. In the raw uncorrected reads, each unique combination of TCR and UMI appeared on average more than ten times. The study quantitatively compared TCR alpha and beta repertoires across multiple tumor regions, matched nontumor lung and blood in non-small cell lung cancer. Beta-chain transcripts were consistently detected in greater numbers than alpha-chain transcripts, which likely reflected higher beta-chain transcript abundance. Paper-wide results and their limitations: Only 14 patients were included in comparisons of baseline and follow-up blood repertoires. Additional single-cell paired TCR alpha and beta sequencing was considered necessary to confirm, at a functional level, the hypothesis that regional TCRs recognize regional mutations. Ubiquitous expanded tumor TCRs were detected in blood more often at tumor resection than at routine follow-up.

Library preparation employed 5' RACE. The sequencing machine was a NextSeq 500. In the TCR library protocol, a unique molecular identifier was attached to each TCR cDNA molecule so that PCR and sequencing errors could be corrected. The authors processed their data as follows. TCR identification, UMI-based error correction and CDR3 extraction were performed with Decombinator tools. TCRs above a frequency of 2 per 1,000, corresponding to the top 1% of the tumor frequency distribution, were defined as expanded. Each repertoire was subsampled 100 times to 5,000 TCRs, after which Renyi diversity was computed with the R vegan package. To build CDR3 similarity networks, amino acid triplet string-kernel similarity was used, and CDR3s were connected when their pairwise similarity was above 0.82. Using fastp trimming at Q25 and MiXCR clonotype assembly, TCRdb reanalyzed the public sequencing data and kept in-frame beta chains. Rows are unified per CDR3 protein, each entry keeping the most common DNA and genes. These V and J calls originate from TCRdb's pipeline instead of the authors' own analysis. This sample holds more than 15,000 distinct CDR3 sequences; approximately 6% were observed only once. Roughly 26% of the sample comes from the top ten.

The sample's time point label is to be understood as: blood at routine non-recurrence follow-up after resection. For TCR sequencing, whole RNA was extracted from tumor and nontumor lung tissue, or from cryopreserved PBMC samples, and no cell sorting was done. A patient was chosen for TCR sequencing only when enough RNA was available from at least two tumor regions. The germline V gene provides CDR1 MNHEY and CDR2 SVGEGT. The CDR3 runs 12 amino acids, cysteine and phenylalanine included. Kept here is only the CDR3 DNA, which spans 36 bases and is read in frame from base 1. V is reduced by 5 bases and J by 2 bases, leaving a spacing of 7 bases between them.

This receptor chain uses TRBV6-2 or TRBV6-3 and TRBJ2-7; no D gene can be assigned with confidence. Source: PBMCs, taken at follow-up. This TCR was sampled from a male donor with early-stage non-small cell lung cancer. CDR3 loop: CASSRGTYEQYF. Here is the DNA: TGTGCCAGCAGTAGAGGAACCTACGAGCAGTACTTC.